These T cell receptor beta chains were read from a single sample in a study of blood T cells in healthy people across ages. TCRdb re-analysed the 5' RACE reads in MiXCR, keeping a single row per CDR3 protein. In the table there are around 870,000 distinct CDR3 sequences, around 28% of which are singletons. The sample consisted of blood. The receptors come from a woman of 80 years or more in good health. Each CDR3 is given with its conserved first and last residue. The D gene is left open where the match is weak. Size is omitted from some rows. Given values are once, few, many or a class for expanded clones.

V	size	D	J	DNA	CDR3
TRBV5-1	many	NA	TRBJ2-4	TGCGCCAGCAGAGGGTTAGAGCAGGGCTACATTCAGTACTTC	CASRGLEQGYIQYF
TRBV5-1	NA	NA	TRBJ1-5	TGCGCCGGCAGCTTGACGGGGGCGAATCTGCCCCAGCATTTT	CAGSLTGANLPQHF
TRBV3-1	many	NA	TRBJ2-6	TGTGCCAGCAGCCAACAGGGTTCTGGGGCCAACGTCCTGACTTTC	CASSQQGSGANVLTF
TRBV7-2	NA	NA	TRBJ2-2	TGTGCCAGCAGCTTATGGGAGCAACGGGAGCTGTTTTTT	CASSLWEQRELFF
TRBV6-6	many	NA	TRBJ2-5	TGTGCCAGCAGTTACCGGAAAGACCAAGAGACCCAGTACTTC	CASSYRKDQETQYF
TRBV7-2	NA	NA	TRBJ1-4	TGTGCCAGCAGCTTAGTGTTTGCGATCAGGGATGAAAAACTGTTTTTT	CASSLVFAIRDEKLFF
TRBV3-1	NA	NA	TRBJ2-5	TGTGCCAGCAGCCCGAGAGTCACAGCCTTACGCCAAGAGACCCAGTACTTC	CASSPRVTALRQETQYF
TRBV29-1	many	NA	TRBJ2-3	TGCAGCGTTGCTCCCTGGAACACAGATACGCAGTATTTT	CSVAPWNTDTQYF
TRBV6-2/TRBV6-3	many	TRBD2	TRBJ2-7	TGTGCCAGCAGCCGTCAGCGGGGGCCCTACGAGCAGTACTTC	CASSRQRGPYEQYF
TRBV11-2	NA	TRBD2	TRBJ2-4	TGTGCCAGCGGCTCGACTAGCGGGGGGCTGAAGGCCAAAAACATTCAGTACTTC	CASGSTSGGLKAKNIQYF
TRBV7-2	NA	NA	TRBJ2-3	TGTGCCAGCAGCCATTATGCAGATACGCAGTATTTT	CASSHYADTQYF
TRBV3-1	many	NA	TRBJ2-1	TGTGCCAGCAGCCACGAAACCTTCCTCGCGGCCTACAATGAGCAGTTCTTC	CASSHETFLAAYNEQFF
TRBV20-1	many	TRBD1	TRBJ2-4	TGCAGTGCTGGCCTTATGGGACAGGAAAAAAACATTCAGTACTTC	CSAGLMGQEKNIQYF
TRBV2	many	NA	TRBJ2-7	TGTGCCGTGGGGCAGGGACCCTACGAGCAGTACTTC	CAVGQGPYEQYF
TRBV5-1	NA	NA	TRBJ2-1	TGCGCCAGCAGCTTGGAGGGGGTGAGCTCCTACAATGAGCAGTTCTTC	CASSLEGVSSYNEQFF
TRBV10-1	NA	TRBD1	TRBJ1-1	TGCGCCAGCAGTGATGGGACAGGGGGCACTGAAGTTTTCTTT	CASSDGTGGTEVFF
TRBV2	few	NA	TRBJ2-3	TGTGCCACCGTACAAGGACCCGGCACAGATACGCAGTATTTT	CATVQGPGTDTQYF
TRBV12-3/TRBV12-4	NA	NA	TRBJ1-2	TGTGCCAGCAGTTTTGATGGGACATCGGGTGGCTACACCTTC	CASSFDGTSGGYTF
TRBV7-9	NA	TRBD2	TRBJ2-2	TGTGCCAGCAGCGTGAGCGGGGGGCTGCACACCGGGGAGCTGTTTTTT	CASSVSGGLHTGELFF
TRBV6-5	NA	NA	TRBJ2-3	TGTGTCAGCACGACGGGGACACTAAGAACAGATACGCAGTATTTT	CVSTTGTLRTDTQYF
TRBV20-1	many	TRBD1	TRBJ1-2	TGCAGTGCTAGAGCCCAAGCTGAGGACAGGGGCTATGGCTACACCTTC	CSARAQAEDRGYGYTF
TRBV4-3	few	NA	TRBJ1-5	TGCGCCAGCAGCCAAGATCCACTAGGGGGTCAGCCCCAGCATTTT	CASSQDPLGGQPQHF
TRBV5-1	many	TRBD2	TRBJ2-7	TGCGCCAGCACCACGGGACTAGCGCGCGAGCAGTACTTC	CASTTGLAREQYF
TRBV20-1	many	TRBD1	TRBJ2-7	TGCAGTGCTAGACCCACCCGAGGCCGGGACAGGGCCCTCTACGAGCAGTACTTC	CSARPTRGRDRALYEQYF
TRBV4-2	many	NA	TRBJ1-4	TGTGCCAGCAGCCAAGAGACCCAGGGGCTGGGGAATGAAAAACTGTTTTTT	CASSQETQGLGNEKLFF
TRBV7-2	many	NA	TRBJ2-1	TGTGCCAGCAGCCTAAGGCCCCGACAGGGAGGTGAGAATGAGCAGTTCTTC	CASSLRPRQGGENEQFF
TRBV6-5	few	NA	TRBJ1-5	TGTGCCTCAAGAAGCACCTATAGCAATCAGCCCCAGCATTTT	CASRSTYSNQPQHF
TRBV6-5	NA	NA	TRBJ1-6	TGTGCCAGCAGTTTAGGGGCCAAGCCTAATTCACCCCTCCACTTT	CASSLGAKPNSPLHF
TRBV7-2	NA	TRBD2	TRBJ2-5	TGTGCCAGCAGCTTAGGGGCGGGAGGGCCGGTAGAGACCCAGTACTTC	CASSLGAGGPVETQYF
TRBV20-1	many	NA	TRBJ2-5	TGCAGTGCTAGAGGACATCCATACCAAGAGACCCAGTACTTC	CSARGHPYQETQYF
TRBV4-1	many	NA	TRBJ2-4	TGCGCCAGCACCCGGGACCCTGGGGACATTCAGTACTTC	CASTRDPGDIQYF
TRBV6-5	many	TRBD1	TRBJ2-2	TGTGCCAGCGGACGACAGGGGGATAGCACCGGGGAGCTGTTTTTT	CASGRQGDSTGELFF
TRBV7-2	few	NA	TRBJ1-1	TGTGCCAGCAGCTTAGTGGCTCTTGTGAACACTGAAGCTTTCTTT	CASSLVALVNTEAFF
TRBV12-3/TRBV12-4	NA	TRBD1	TRBJ1-5	TGTGCCAGCAGTTTTCTCCAGGGACAGGGTCAGCCCCAGCATTTT	CASSFLQGQGQPQHF
TRBV6-2/TRBV6-3	NA	TRBD1	TRBJ2-5	TGTGCCAGCAGGTCGGGACAGGGGGCGCAAGAGCAGTACTTC	CASRSGQGAQEQYF
TRBV5-1	NA	NA	TRBJ2-3	TGCGCCAGCAGCTTGACAGGGATAAGCACAGATACGCAGTATTTT	CASSLTGISTDTQYF
TRBV11-2	many	TRBD1	TRBJ2-7	TGTGCCAGCAGCGTCTCACCGGGACAGGGCTACGAGCAGTACTTC	CASSVSPGQGYEQYF
TRBV11-2	few	NA	TRBJ2-3	TGTGCCAGCAGCCCTCTTGGGGCCCAGCCTACAGATACGCAGTATTTT	CASSPLGAQPTDTQYF
TRBV28	NA	NA	TRBJ2-5	TGTGCCAGCAATTCCTACAGGGAGGTGTACTTC	CASNSYREVYF
TRBV6-6	few	TRBD2	TRBJ2-2	TGTGCCAGCAGCAATAGCGGGGCCGCCCCGTTTTTT	CASSNSGAAPFF
TRBV21-1	NA	NA	TRBJ1-5	TGTGCCAGCAGCTCCCGGACAGGGCGAAGCAATCAGCCCCAGCATTTT	CASSSRTGRSNQPQHF
TRBV6-5	few	NA	TRBJ2-3	TGTGCCAGCAGTTACTCAGCAGGGATCACAGACGCGCAGTATTTT	CASSYSAGITDAQYF
TRBV5-1	NA	NA	TRBJ1-1	TGCGCCAGCAGCTTGGCACAGGGAGGAGGGGAAGCTTTCTTT	CASSLAQGGGEAFF
TRBV6-5	NA	NA	TRBJ2-7	TGTGCCAGCAGCTACTGGGTAGGCTACGAGCAGTACTTC	CASSYWVGYEQYF
TRBV7-2	few	NA	TRBJ1-1	TGTGCCAGCAGCTCTCAGGGGCCGAACACTGAAGCTTTCTTT	CASSSQGPNTEAFF
TRBV12-3/TRBV12-4	many	NA	TRBJ2-7	TGTGCCAGCAGTCCATGGGGCGGAGGCCTGCACGAGCAGTACTTC	CASSPWGGGLHEQYF
TRBV20-1	many	NA	TRBJ1-5	TGCAGTGCTAGAGATCACAGGTATAGCAATCAGCCCCAGCATTTT	CSARDHRYSNQPQHF
TRBV14	NA	TRBD2	TRBJ2-2	TGTGCCAGCAGCCAAGATTGGGCTAGCGGAGCTCATAACACCGGGGAGCTGTTTTTT	CASSQDWASGAHNTGELFF
TRBV30	NA	NA	TRBJ2-5	TGTGCCTGGAGTGGGTTGGGGCAGGGGCAAGAGACCCAGTACTTC	CAWSGLGQGQETQYF
TRBV12-5	few	TRBD1	TRBJ1-2	TGTGCTAGTGGTGGAGAGGGGGGACAGGTCTATGGCTACACCTTC	CASGGEGGQVYGYTF
TRBV28	NA	NA	TRBJ1-6	TGTGCCAGCAGTTTATCACAGGTTTCACCCCTCCACTTT	CASSLSQVSPLHF
TRBV7-9	many	TRBD2	TRBJ2-7	TGTGCCAGCAGCCCGACTAGCGGGGGGACGCAGCAGTACTTC	CASSPTSGGTQQYF
TRBV4-3	many	TRBD2	TRBJ2-3	TGCGCCAGCAGCCAAGACCTAGCGGCGACAGATACGCAGTATTTT	CASSQDLAATDTQYF
TRBV20-1	many	TRBD1	TRBJ2-1	TGCAGTGCTAGTTCGGACAGGGGCAATGAGCAGTTCTTC	CSASSDRGNEQFF
TRBV10-2	few	TRBD1	TRBJ1-4	TGCGCCAGCAGTAACATTGACAGGGCCGGTAATGAAAAACTGTTTTTT	CASSNIDRAGNEKLFF
TRBV20-1	NA	NA	TRBJ1-6	TGCAGTGCTAGTGCAGGGCCGGTCGACTATAATTCACCCCTCCACTTT	CSASAGPVDYNSPLHF
TRBV7-2	many	NA	TRBJ2-1	TGTGCCAGCAGCCTCGGGGGAACGCGTAATGAGCAGTTCTTC	CASSLGGTRNEQFF